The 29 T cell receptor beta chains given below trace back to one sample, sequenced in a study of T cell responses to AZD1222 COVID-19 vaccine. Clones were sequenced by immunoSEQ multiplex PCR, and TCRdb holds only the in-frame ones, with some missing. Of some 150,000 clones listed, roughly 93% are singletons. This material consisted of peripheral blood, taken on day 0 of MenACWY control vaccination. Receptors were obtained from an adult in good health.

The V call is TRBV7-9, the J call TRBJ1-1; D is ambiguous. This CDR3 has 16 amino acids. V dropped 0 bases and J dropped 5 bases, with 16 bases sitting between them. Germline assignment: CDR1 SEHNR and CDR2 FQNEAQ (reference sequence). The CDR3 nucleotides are TGTGCCAGCAGCTTAGCGACGGGCAGCCAAGTTACTGAAGCTTTCTTT. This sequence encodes CASSLATGSQVTEAFF.

The CDR3 nucleotides are TGTGCCAGCAGCCAAGTGGAAAAACTGTTTTTT. It specifies CASSQVEKLFF. This rearrangement joins TRBV3-1 (or the pseudogene TRBV3-2) to TRBJ1-4; unclear D gene. The germline gives CDR1 LGHDT, CDR2 YNNKEL (reference sequence). This CDR3 spans 11 amino acids. Trimming cost V 1 base and J 8 bases, with 2 bases left between them.

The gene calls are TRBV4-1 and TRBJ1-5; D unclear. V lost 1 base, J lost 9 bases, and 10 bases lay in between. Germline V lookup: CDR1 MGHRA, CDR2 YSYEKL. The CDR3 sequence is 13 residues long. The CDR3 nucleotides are TGCGCCAGCAGCCAAGGGCTTTATGGGCCCCAGCATTTT. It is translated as CASSQGLYGPQHF.

CDR3 nucleotides: TGCGCCAGCAGCCTCTTCGGGGACAGCTCTGGAAACACCATATATTTT. It yields the protein CASSLFGDSSGNTIYF. The V and J genes are TRBV4-1 and TRBJ1-3, with TRBD1 matching 7 bases. The CDR3 extends over 16 amino acids. Germline CDR1 is MGHRA and CDR2 is YSYEKL. V lost 4 bases, J lost 0 bases, and 6 bases stayed unmatched.

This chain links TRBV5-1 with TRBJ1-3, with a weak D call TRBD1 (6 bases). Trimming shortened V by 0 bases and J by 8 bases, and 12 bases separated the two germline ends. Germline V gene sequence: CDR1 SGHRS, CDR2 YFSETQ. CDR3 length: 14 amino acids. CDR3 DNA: TGCGCCAGCAGCTTGGTGGGGGCGAGAGACACCATATATTTT. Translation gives CASSLVGARDTIYF.

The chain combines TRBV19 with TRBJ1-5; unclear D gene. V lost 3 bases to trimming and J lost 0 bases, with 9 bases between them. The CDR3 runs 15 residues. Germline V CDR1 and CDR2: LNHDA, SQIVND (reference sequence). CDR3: CASSIREGSNQPQHF. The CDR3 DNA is TGTGCCAGTAGTATTAGGGAGGGTAGCAATCAGCCCCAGCATTTT.

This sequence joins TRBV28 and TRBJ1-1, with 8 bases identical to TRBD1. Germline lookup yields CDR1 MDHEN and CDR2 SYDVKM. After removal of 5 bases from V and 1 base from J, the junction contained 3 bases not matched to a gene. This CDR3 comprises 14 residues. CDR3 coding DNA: TGTGCCAGCAGTCCGACAGGGGCGAACACTGAAGCTTTCTTT. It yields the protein CASSPTGANTEAFF.

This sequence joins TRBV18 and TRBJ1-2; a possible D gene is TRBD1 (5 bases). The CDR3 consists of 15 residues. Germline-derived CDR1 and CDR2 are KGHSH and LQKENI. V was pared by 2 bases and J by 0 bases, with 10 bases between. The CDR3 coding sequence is TGTGCCAGCTCACCAGACAGATCAGCTAACTATGGCTACACCTTC. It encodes CASSPDRSANYGYTF.

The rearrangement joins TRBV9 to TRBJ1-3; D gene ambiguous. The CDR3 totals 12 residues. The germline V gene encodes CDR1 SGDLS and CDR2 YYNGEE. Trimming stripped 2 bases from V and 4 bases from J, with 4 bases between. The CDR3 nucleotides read TGTGCCAGCAGCGTTCCCGGAAACACCATATATTTT. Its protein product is CASSVPGNTIYF.

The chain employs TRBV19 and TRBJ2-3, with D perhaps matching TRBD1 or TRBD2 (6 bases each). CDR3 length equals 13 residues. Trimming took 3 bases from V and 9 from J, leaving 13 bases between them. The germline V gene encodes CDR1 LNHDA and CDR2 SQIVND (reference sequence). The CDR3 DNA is TGTGCCAGTAGTATGATAGGGGGGCGGACGCAGTATTTT. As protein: CASSMIGGRTQYF.

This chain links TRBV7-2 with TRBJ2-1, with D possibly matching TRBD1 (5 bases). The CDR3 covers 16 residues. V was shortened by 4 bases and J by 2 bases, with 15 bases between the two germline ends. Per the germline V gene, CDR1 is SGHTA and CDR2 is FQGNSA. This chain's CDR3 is CASSSSESRAYNEQFF. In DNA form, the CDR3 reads TGTGCCAGCAGCTCGTCGGAGAGCAGGGCCTACAATGAGCAGTTCTTC.

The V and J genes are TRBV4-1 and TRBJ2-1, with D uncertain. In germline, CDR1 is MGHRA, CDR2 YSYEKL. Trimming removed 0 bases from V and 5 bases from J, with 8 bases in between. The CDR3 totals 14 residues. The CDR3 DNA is TGCGCCAGCAGCCAAGAAAACTTCGACAATGAGCAGTTCTTC. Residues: CASSQENFDNEQFF.

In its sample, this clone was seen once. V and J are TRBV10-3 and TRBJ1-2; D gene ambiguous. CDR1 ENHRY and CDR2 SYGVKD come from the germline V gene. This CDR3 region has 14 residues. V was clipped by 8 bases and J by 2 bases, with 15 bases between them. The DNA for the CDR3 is TGTGCCATCCAAGATCCCCGGAACAACTATGGCTACACCTTC. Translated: CAIQDPRNNYGYTF.

The CDR3 sequence: CASSQGPGSNQPQHF. The CDR3 nucleotides read TGCGCCAGCAGCCAAGGTCCCGGCTCCAATCAGCCCCAGCATTTT. The chain recombines TRBV4-1 with TRBJ1-5; D ambiguous. This CDR3 is 15 amino acids long. Germline loops: CDR1 MGHRA, CDR2 YSYEKL. The germline V and J ends were trimmed by 1 base and 3 bases, with 10 bases remaining between them.

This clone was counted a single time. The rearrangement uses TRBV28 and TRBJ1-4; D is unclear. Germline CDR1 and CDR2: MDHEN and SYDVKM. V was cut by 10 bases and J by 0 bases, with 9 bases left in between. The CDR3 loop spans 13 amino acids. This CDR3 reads CATAEATNEKLFF. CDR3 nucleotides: TGTGCCACAGCAGAAGCAACTAATGAAAAACTGTTTTTT.

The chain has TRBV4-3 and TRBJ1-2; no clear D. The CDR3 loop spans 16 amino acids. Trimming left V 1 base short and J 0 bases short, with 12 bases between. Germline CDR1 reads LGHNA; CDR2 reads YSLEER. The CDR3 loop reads CASSQAVRVANYGYTF. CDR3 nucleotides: TGCGCCAGCAGCCAAGCGGTACGGGTAGCTAACTATGGCTACACCTTC.

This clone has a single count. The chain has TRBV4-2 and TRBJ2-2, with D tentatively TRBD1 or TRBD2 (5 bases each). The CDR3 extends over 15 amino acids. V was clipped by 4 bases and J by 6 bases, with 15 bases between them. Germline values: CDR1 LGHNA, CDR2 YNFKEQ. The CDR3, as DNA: TGTGCCAGCAGCCGGGGGACCGCGGTGTCCGGGGAGCTGTTTTTT. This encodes CASSRGTAVSGELFF.

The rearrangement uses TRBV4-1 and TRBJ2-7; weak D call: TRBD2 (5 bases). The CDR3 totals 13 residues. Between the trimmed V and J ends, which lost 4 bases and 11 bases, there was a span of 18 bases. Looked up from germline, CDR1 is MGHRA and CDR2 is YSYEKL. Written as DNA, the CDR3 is TGCGCCAGCAGCCCCCTCATGGGCTCGCGGGAGTACTTC. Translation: CASSPLMGSREYF.

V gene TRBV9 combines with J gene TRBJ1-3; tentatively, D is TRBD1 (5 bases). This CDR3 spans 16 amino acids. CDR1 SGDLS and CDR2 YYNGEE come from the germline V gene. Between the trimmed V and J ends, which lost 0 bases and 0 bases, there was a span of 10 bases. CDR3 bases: TGTGCCAGCAGCGTAGGTGGACACATCTCTGGAAACACCATATATTTT. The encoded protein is CASSVGGHISGNTIYF.

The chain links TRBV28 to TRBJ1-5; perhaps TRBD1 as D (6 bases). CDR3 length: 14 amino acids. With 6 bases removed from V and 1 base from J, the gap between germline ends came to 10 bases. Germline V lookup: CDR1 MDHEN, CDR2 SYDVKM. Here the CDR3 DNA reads TGTGCCAGCAGAATGACAGGAAGCAATCAGCCCCAGCATTTT. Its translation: CASRMTGSNQPQHF.

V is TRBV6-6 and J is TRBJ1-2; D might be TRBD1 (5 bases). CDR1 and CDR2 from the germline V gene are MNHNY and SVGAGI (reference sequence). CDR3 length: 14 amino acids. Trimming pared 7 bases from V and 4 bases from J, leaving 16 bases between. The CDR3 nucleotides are TGTGCCAGCATCCAGGGAGGAAACTCCTATGGCTACACCTTC. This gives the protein CASIQGGNSYGYTF.

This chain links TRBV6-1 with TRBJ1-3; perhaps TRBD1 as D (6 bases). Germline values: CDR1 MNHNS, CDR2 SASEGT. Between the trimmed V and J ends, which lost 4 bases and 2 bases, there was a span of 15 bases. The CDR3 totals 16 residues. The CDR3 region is CASSARDTSAGNTIYF. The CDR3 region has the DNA TGTGCCAGCAGTGCCCGGGACACGTCAGCTGGAAACACCATATATTTT.

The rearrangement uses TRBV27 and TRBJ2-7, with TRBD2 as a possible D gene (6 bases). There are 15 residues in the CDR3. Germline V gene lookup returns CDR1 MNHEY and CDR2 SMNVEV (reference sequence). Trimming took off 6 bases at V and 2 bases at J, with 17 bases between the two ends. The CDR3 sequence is CASRPAGQGTYEQYF. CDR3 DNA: TGTGCCAGCAGGCCCGCGGGGCAGGGAACCTACGAGCAGTACTTC.

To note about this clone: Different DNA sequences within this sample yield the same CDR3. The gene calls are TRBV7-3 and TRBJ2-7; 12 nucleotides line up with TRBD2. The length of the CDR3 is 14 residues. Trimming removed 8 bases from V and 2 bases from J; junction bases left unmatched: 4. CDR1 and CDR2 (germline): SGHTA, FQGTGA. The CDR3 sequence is CASSLAGGPYEQYF. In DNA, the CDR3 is TGTGCCAGCTCCCTAGCGGGGGGGCCCTACGAGCAGTACTTC.

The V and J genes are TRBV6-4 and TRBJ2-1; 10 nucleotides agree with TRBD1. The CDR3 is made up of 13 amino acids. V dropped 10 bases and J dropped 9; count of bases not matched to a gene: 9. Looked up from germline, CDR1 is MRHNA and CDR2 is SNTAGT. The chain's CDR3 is CATSGTGDGEQFF. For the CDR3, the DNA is TGTGCCACCTCCGGGACAGGGGATGGTGAGCAGTTCTTC.

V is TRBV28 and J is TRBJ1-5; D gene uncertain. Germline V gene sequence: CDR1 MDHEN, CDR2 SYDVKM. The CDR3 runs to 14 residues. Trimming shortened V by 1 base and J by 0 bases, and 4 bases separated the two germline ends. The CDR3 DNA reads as TGTGCCAGCAGTTTATCCCTTAGCAATCAGCCCCAGCATTTT. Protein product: CASSLSLSNQPQHF. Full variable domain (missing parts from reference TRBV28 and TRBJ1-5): DVKVTQSSRYLVKRTGEKVFLECVQDMDHENMFWYRQDPGLGLRLIYFSYDVKMKEKGDIPEGYSVSREKKERFSLILESASTNQTSMYLCASSLSLSNQPQHFGDGTRLSIL.

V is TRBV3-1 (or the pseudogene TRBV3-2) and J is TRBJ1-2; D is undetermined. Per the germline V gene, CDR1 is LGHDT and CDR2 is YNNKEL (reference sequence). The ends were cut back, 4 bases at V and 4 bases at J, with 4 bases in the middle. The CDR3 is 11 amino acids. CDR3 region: CASSRPYGYTF. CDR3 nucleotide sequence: TGTGCCAGCAGCCGCCCCTATGGCTACACCTTC.

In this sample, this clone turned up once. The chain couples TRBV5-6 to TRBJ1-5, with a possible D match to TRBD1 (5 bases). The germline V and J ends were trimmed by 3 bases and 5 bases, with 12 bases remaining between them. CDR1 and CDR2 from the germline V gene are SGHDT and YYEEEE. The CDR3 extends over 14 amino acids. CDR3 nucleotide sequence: TGTGCCAGCAGCTCTGGGAGGGGAGATCAGCCCCAGCATTTT. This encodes CASSSGRGDQPQHF.

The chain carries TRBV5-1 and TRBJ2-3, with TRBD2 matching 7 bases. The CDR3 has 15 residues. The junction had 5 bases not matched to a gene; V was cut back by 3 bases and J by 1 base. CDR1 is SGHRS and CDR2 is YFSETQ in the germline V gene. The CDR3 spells CASSSSAGRTDTQYF. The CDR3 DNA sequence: TGCGCCAGCAGCTCCTCAGCGGGGCGCACAGATACGCAGTATTTT.